The entry that follows covers one T cell receptor beta chain sequence. Its specificity is not known. The CDR3 sequence is 15 residues long. The germline V gene encodes CDR1 SGHTA and CDR2 FQGNSA. The V end was cut by 4 bases, the J end by 0 bases, with 7 bases between. The sample belongs to a study of OX40 agonist ivuxolimab in advanced cancers. At the level of the study: Hepatocellular carcinoma, melanoma, renal cell or head and neck cancer occurred in dose-escalation patients. Aged roughly 23 to 79 with a mean of 60 years, they were approximately 79% male.

Any history of autoimmune disease or systemic immunosuppression disqualified patients. Clones were sequenced by immunoSEQ multiplex PCR, and TCRdb holds only the in-frame ones, with some missing. The table records about 110,000 clones, roughly nine tenths of them present only once. Study-wide points: Circulating CD4+ and CD8+ T cells showed clonal expansion by week 6 at 0.1 to 3.0 mg/kg.

The source material was CD4+ or CD8+ T cells sorted from blood, sampled in a trial of the OX40 agonist ivuxolimab. The chain joins TRBV7-2 to TRBJ1-6, with D unclear. The receptor's source is an adult with an advanced solid tumor such as melanoma, head and neck, liver or kidney cancer. The CDR3 sequence: CASSSEASYNSPLHF. The CDR3 DNA sequence: TGTGCCAGCAGCTCAGAAGCCTCCTATAATTCACCCCTCCACTTT.